This T cell receptor beta chain was observed in a study of blood T cell repertoires in COVID-19. Looking at the study overall: COVID-19 samples from acute and convalescent phases originated in the United States, Italy and Spain. From T cells, B-cell-depleted T cells, or PBMCs came the material, which was cDNA or gDNA.

V lost 2 bases and J 9 bases, leaving 8 bases between the germline ends. Looked up from germline, CDR1 is MNHNS and CDR2 is SASEGT. The CDR3 is made up of 11 amino acids. The method was immunoSEQ multiplex PCR; TCRdb's version includes in-frame clones alone and lacks a portion of them. The sample gives about 330,000 clones, more than 75% of which show up once; approximately 4% is in the top ten. The sequencing sample was made of peripheral blood. This TCR came from a woman aged 45-60 years with active or convalescent COVID-19. The V gene is TRBV6-1, the J gene TRBJ2-7; no reliable D call. This CDR3 is CASSEWALQYF. The CDR3 nucleotides are TGTGCCAGCAGTGAATGGGCTCTGCAGTACTTC.